The T cell receptor (beta chain) under discussion was sequenced for a study of beta chain features in type 1 diabetes. The ends were cut back, 4 bases at V and 2 bases at J, with 9 bases in the middle. The CDR3 covers 13 residues. Germline values: CDR1 SGHNT, CDR2 YYREEE (reference sequence). A heparinised blood draw that averaged roughly 100 mL was obtained once from each donor. Stem cell-like memory, regulatory, central memory and naive CD4+ cells were sorted via CD45RO/CCR7/CD25/CD127/CD95/CD27. Purity above 98% was achieved in all sorted populations. Every bit of the isolated RNA underwent reverse transcription, so sequencing read expressed TCRB transcripts. Generated by immunoSEQ multiplex PCR, the TCRdb table keeps only in-frame clones and is missing some. The data show some 250,000 clones, 27% seen once.

This clonotype was obtained from a man aged 25 to 45 in good health. The genes are TRBV5-4 and TRBJ2-5; unclear D gene. The specimen sequenced was central memory CD4+ T cells from blood. The CDR3 loop reads CASSPAVQETQYF. The CDR3 DNA sequence: TGTGCCAGCAGCCCTGCGGTGCAAGAGACCCAGTACTTC.